This is a list of T cell receptor beta chains from one sample in a study of blood T cell repertoires in COVID-19. The repertoire was sequenced with immunoSEQ multiplex PCR; TCRdb's copy has only in-frame clones and lacks some. The sample lists about 210,000 clones, 86% occurring once. The source material was PBMCs or T cells enriched from blood (not recorded which). The receptors shown here come from a man aged 40-55 years with acute COVID-19. Each CDR3 is given with its conserved first and last residue. D genes are given only for firm matches. The size of a clone is reported for some rows only, either as once, few or many, or as a class for expanded clones.

d_call	v_call	clone_size	j_call	cdr3_nt	cdr3_aa
TRBD1	TRBV5-1	NA	TRBJ2-3	TGCGCCAGCAGCTTGGGCTATGGGACAGTCACAGATACGCAGTATTTT	CASSLGYGTVTDTQYF
NA	TRBV12-5	NA	TRBJ2-5	TGTGCTAGTGCTCGGTTCCAAGAGACCCAGTACTTC	CASARFQETQYF
NA	TRBV6-5	NA	TRBJ2-7	TGTGCCAGCAGTTATGGCCGTACCTACGAGCAGTACTTC	CASSYGRTYEQYF
TRBD1	TRBV28	NA	TRBJ1-6	TGTGCCAGCAGTTTAGGCGGGACAGTCTATAATTCACCCCTCCACTTT	CASSLGGTVYNSPLHF
NA	TRBV19	once	TRBJ1-5	TGTGCCAGTAATCCGGGGTCCGCTCAGCCCCAGCATTTT	CASNPGSAQPQHF
TRBD1	TRBV30	NA	TRBJ2-7	TGTGCCTGGAGTGATAGGGACAGGGGCTACGAGCAGTACTTC	CAWSDRDRGYEQYF
TRBD2	TRBV5-1	NA	TRBJ2-2	TGCGCCAGCACCCCCCGGATGTTAGCGGGAGGGCAATGGGCCACCGGGGAGCTGTTTTTT	CASTPRMLAGGQWATGELFF
TRBD2	TRBV10-3	NA	TRBJ2-7	TGTGCCATCAGCCTGACTAGCGGATCCTACGAGCAGTACTTC	CAISLTSGSYEQYF
TRBD2	TRBV7-7	once	TRBJ2-1	TGTGCCAGCAGCCGGGCTAGCGGGAGGGACAATGAGCAGTTCTTC	CASSRASGRDNEQFF
NA	TRBV5-1	NA	TRBJ2-1	TGCGCCAGCAGCTTCGCCCACCCTACCTTCGATGAGCAGTTCTTC	CASSFAHPTFDEQFF
TRBD2	TRBV27	NA	TRBJ2-3	TGTGCCAGCAGTTTATCTATAAGGACTAGCGGGAGGGGGGCAGATACGCAGTATTTT	CASSLSIRTSGRGADTQYF
NA	TRBV7-2	NA	TRBJ2-7	TGTGCCAGCAGCTTAGACCCCCGCCCGGGTAAGCAGTACTTC	CASSLDPRPGKQYF
NA	TRBV19	NA	TRBJ1-5	TGTGCCAGTACTACTGGTCAGGTTGTCTCCCCTAGCAATCAGCCCCAGCATTTT	CASTTGQVVSPSNQPQHF
NA	TRBV3-1/TRBV3-2	NA	TRBJ2-1	TGTGCCAGCAGCCGGAGGGGTGGGACAGTAGTCAATGAGCAGTTCTTC	CASSRRGGTVVNEQFF
TRBD2	TRBV29-1	NA	TRBJ2-1	TGCAGCGTCACCTTCGGGACTAGCGGGGGGAATGAGCAGTTCTTC	CSVTFGTSGGNEQFF
NA	TRBV9	NA	TRBJ2-6	TGTGCCAGCAGCGCCGGTACAGGGACTGGGGCCAACGTCCTGACTTTC	CASSAGTGTGANVLTF
NA	TRBV12-3/TRBV12-4	NA	TRBJ2-2	TGTGCCAGTAGTTTTATGACCGGGGAGCTGTTTTTT	CASSFMTGELFF
NA	TRBV28	NA	TRBJ2-5	TGTGCCAGCAGTTTAGAAGCAGGCTACGGCTTGGATCAAGAGACCCAGTACTTC	CASSLEAGYGLDQETQYF
NA	TRBV12-3/TRBV12-4	NA	TRBJ1-2	TGTGCCAGCAGCCCTCAACAGTATGGCTACACCTTC	CASSPQQYGYTF
TRBD2	TRBV7-6	NA	TRBJ2-1	TGTGCCAGCAGCCCTCTTAAGCGGGGGATCAATAATGAGCAGTTCTTC	CASSPLKRGINNEQFF
NA	TRBV6-4	NA	TRBJ1-1	TGTGCCAGCAGTGACGTGCGTGGCACTGAAGCTTTCTTT	CASSDVRGTEAFF
TRBD1	TRBV28	NA	TRBJ2-4	TGTGCCAGCAGTTTGAACGGACAGGGTCCAAACATTCAGTACTTC	CASSLNGQGPNIQYF
TRBD2	TRBV5-1	once	TRBJ2-1	TGCGCCAGCAGCTTGGGGCTAGCGGGAGGTTTCTATGAGCAGTTCTTC	CASSLGLAGGFYEQFF
NA	TRBV7-8	NA	TRBJ2-7	TGTGCCAGCAGCCTCGACACTTTATACGAGCAGTACTTC	CASSLDTLYEQYF
NA	TRBV10-3	NA	TRBJ1-2	TGTGCCATCAGTGAGTCTACGGACAGCCATGGCTACACCTTC	CAISESTDSHGYTF
TRBD2	TRBV28	once	TRBJ2-1	TGTGCCAGCAGTGAGACTAGCGGGAGGGCCGATGAGCAGTTCTTC	CASSETSGRADEQFF
NA	TRBV3-1/TRBV3-2	NA	TRBJ2-1	TGTGCCAGCAGCCAAGGGAGGAACCGCATTAATGAGCAGTTCTTC	CASSQGRNRINEQFF
TRBD1	TRBV5-4	NA	TRBJ1-1	TGTGCCAGCAGCTTGGGGGGACAGAGCACTGAAGCTTTCTTT	CASSLGGQSTEAFF
TRBD1	TRBV27	NA	TRBJ2-7	TGTGCCAGCAGTCGACCGGGACAGGGTACGGTATACGAGCAGTACTTC	CASSRPGQGTVYEQYF
TRBD1	TRBV10-2	few	TRBJ1-2	TGCGCCAGCAGTGAGTCAGGGGGCGGACACGCCTATGGCTACACCTTC	CASSESGGGHAYGYTF
NA	TRBV7-6	NA	TRBJ1-1	TGTGCCAGCAGCTCACAGGGAGACACTGAAGCTTTCTTT	CASSSQGDTEAFF
NA	TRBV2	NA	TRBJ1-1	TGTGCCAGCAGTCAGGACAGCACTGAAGCTTTCTTT	CASSQDSTEAFF
NA	TRBV15	few	TRBJ1-5	TGTGCCACCAGCAGGTTAAGGGAAGCGGGCAATCAGCCCCAGCATTTT	CATSRLREAGNQPQHF
TRBD1	TRBV7-9	NA	TRBJ1-1	TGTGCCAGCAGCCCTCCGGGACAGGGATATAGCACTGAAGCTTTCTTT	CASSPPGQGYSTEAFF
TRBD1	TRBV5-4	NA	TRBJ1-1	TGTGCCAGCAGTCTCACCGGGACAGGGCCTCCCGGAGCTTTCTTT	CASSLTGTGPPGAFF
NA	TRBV29-1	NA	TRBJ2-3	TGCAGCGTTGAGGGCAGGGTAGTAGGCACAGATACGCAGTATTTT	CSVEGRVVGTDTQYF
NA	TRBV24-1	NA	TRBJ1-2	TGTGCCACCAGTGAGAGAGAAGGATCGGGCTATGGCTACACCTTC	CATSEREGSGYGYTF
NA	TRBV5-4	NA	TRBJ1-1	TGTGCCAGCAGCGCGGGGCCTGGCACTGAAGCTTTCTTT	CASSAGPGTEAFF
NA	TRBV19	NA	TRBJ2-7	TGTGCCAGTAGGTGGGCGGGGGCAAGCTCCTACGAGCAGTACTTC	CASRWAGASSYEQYF
NA	TRBV4-1	NA	TRBJ2-2	TGCGCCAGCAGGTCTATGAACACCGGGGAGCTGTTTTTT	CASRSMNTGELFF
TRBD1	TRBV28	once	TRBJ2-3	TGTGCCAGCAGTTTGGGAACAGGGGGTTTAACAGATACGCAGTATTTT	CASSLGTGGLTDTQYF